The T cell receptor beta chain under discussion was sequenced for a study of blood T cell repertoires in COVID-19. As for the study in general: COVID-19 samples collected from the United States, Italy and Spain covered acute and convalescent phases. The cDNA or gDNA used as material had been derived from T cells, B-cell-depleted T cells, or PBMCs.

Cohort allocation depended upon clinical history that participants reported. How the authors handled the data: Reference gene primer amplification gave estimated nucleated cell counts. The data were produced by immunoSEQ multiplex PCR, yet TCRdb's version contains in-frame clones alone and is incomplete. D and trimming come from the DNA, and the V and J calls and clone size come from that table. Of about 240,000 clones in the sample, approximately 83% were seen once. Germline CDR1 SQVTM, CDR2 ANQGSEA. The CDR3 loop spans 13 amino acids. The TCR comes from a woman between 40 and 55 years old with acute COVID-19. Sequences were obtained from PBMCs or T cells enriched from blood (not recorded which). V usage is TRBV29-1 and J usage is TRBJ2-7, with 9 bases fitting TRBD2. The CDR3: CSAPETSGYEQYF. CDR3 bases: TGCAGTGCCCCCGAGACTAGCGGATACGAGCAGTACTTC.